This T cell receptor beta chain was found in a study of human T cells and chemical hapten exposure. Specified time point: pre-sensitization, week 0. The treatment denotes: therapeutic diphenylcyclopropenone sensitization with weekly scalp DPC. In TCRdb, the RACE reads were re-called with MiXCR into one record per CDR3 protein. The sample contains over 300,000 distinct CDR3 sequences, more than 4.5% of which appear only once. Germline V lookup: CDR1 SGHTA, CDR2 FQGNSA. The V gene lost 7 bases and the J gene lost 0 bases, with 10 bases spanning the gap. The CDR3 sequence is 14 residues long. Study results and limitations: Following DPC sensitization, TCRs present above 1 in 1000 frequency showed no change.

Notes on this clonotype: The target antigen is unknown.

The clonotype was recovered from a woman aged 45-60 years with alopecia areata. Some clones in this sample may be carry-over from other donors' samples. The material sequenced was whole blood, taken in connection with sensitization to the hapten diphenylcyclopropenone (DPC). The chain joins TRBV7-2 to TRBJ1-5; D not certain. The CDR3 spells CASTLQNSNQPQHF. DNA of the CDR3: TGTGCCAGCACCCTCCAGAATAGCAATCAGCCCCAGCATTTT.